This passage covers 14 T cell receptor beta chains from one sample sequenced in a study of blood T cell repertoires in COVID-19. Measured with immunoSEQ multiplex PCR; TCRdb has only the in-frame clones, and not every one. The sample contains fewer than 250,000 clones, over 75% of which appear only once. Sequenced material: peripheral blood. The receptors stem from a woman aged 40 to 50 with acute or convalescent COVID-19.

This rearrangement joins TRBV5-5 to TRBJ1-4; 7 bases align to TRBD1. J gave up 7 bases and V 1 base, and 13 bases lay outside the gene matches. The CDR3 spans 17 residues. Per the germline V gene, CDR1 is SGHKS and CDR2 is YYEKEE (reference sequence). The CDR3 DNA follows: TGTGCCAGCAGCTTGCTGCCGAGCAGGGGGAATATTGAAAAACTGTTTTTT. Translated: CASSLLPSRGNIEKLFF.

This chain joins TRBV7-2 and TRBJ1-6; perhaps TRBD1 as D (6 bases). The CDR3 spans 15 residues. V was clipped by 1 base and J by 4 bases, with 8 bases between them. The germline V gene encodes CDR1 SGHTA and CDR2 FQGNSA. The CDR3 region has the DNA TGTGCCAGCAGCTTAGACAGGGAATATAATTCACCCCTCCACTTT. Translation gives CASSLDREYNSPLHF.

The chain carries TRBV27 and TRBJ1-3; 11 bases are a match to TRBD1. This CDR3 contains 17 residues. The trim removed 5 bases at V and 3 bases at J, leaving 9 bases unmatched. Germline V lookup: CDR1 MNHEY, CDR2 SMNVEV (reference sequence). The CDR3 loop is CASSPGQGAGFGNTIYF. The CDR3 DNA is TGTGCCAGCAGTCCTGGACAGGGGGCTGGGTTTGGAAACACCATATATTTT.

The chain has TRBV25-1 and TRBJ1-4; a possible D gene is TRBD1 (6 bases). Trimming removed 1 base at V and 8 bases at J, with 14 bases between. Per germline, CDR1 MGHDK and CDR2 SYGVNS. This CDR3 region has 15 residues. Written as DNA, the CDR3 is TGTGCCAGCAGTGAATTAGGCAGGGGTGTAGAAAAACTGTTTTTT. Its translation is CASSELGRGVEKLFF.

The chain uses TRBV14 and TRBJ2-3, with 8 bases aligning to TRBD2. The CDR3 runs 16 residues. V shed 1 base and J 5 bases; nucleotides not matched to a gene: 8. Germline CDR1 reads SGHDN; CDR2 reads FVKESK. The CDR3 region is CASSQVGGGQGDTQYF. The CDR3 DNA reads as TGTGCCAGCAGCCAAGTAGGCGGGGGGCAGGGAGATACGCAGTATTTT. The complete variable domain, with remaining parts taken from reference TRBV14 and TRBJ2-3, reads EAGVTQFPSHSVIEKGQTVTLRCDPISGHDNLYWYRRVMGKEIKFLLHFVKESKQDESGMPNNRFLAERTGGTYSTLKVQPAELEDSGVYFCASSQVGGGQGDTQYFGPGTRLTVL.

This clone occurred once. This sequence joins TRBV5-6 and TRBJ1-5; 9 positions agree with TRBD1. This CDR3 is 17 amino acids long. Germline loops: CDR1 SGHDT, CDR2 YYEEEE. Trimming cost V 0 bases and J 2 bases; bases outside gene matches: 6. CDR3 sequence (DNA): TGTGCCAGCAGCTTGGTTTCGGGACAGGGACGCAATCAGCCCCAGCATTTT. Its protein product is CASSLVSGQGRNQPQHF. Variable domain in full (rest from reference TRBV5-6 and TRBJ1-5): DAGVTQSPTHLIKTRGQQVTLRCSPKSGHDTVSWYQQALGQGPQFIFQYYEEEERQRGNFPDRFSGHQFPNYSSELNVNALLLGDSALYLCASSLVSGQGRNQPQHFGDGTRLSIL.

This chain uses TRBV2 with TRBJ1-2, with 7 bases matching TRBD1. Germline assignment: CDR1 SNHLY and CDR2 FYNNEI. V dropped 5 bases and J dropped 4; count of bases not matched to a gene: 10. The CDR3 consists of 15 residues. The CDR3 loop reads CASSKGQVLSYGYTF. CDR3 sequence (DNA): TGTGCCAGCAGTAAAGGACAGGTCCTATCCTATGGCTACACCTTC.

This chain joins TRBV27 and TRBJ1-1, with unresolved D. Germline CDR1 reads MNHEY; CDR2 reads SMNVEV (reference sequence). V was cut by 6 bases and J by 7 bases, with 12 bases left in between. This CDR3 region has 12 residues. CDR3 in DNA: TGTGCCAGCAGACGGCCGGGAGGTGAAGCTTTCTTT. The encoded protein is CASRRPGGEAFF.

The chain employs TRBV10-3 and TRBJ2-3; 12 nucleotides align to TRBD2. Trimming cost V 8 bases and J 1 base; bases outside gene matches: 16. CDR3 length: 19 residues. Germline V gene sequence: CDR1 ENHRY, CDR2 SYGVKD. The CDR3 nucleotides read TGTGCCATCCCCTCCAGACTAGCGGGGGAGTATCGACGCACAGATACGCAGTATTTT. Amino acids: CAIPSRLAGEYRRTDTQYF.

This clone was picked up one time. The CDR3 region is CASSMDPGIDRGANVLTF. In DNA, the CDR3 is TGTGCCAGTAGTATGGATCCAGGCATTGATAGGGGGGCCAACGTCCTGACTTTC. This rearrangement joins TRBV19 to TRBJ2-6; D gene unclear. V was clipped by 3 bases and J by 4 bases, with 19 bases between them. CDR1 and CDR2 from the germline V gene are LNHDA and SQIVND (reference sequence). The CDR3 is 18 amino acids.

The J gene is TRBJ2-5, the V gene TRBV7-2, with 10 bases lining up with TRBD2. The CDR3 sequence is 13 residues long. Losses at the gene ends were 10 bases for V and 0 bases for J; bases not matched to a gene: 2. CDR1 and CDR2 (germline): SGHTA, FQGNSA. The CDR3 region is CATSGRDQETQYF. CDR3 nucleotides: TGTGCCACAAGCGGGAGGGACCAAGAGACCCAGTACTTC.

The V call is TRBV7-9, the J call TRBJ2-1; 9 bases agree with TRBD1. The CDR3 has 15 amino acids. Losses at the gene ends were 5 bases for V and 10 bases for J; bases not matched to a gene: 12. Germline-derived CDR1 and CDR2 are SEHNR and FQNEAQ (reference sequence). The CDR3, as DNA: TGTGCCAGCAGCCACCGGGACAGGGAGGCCGGGGAGCAGTTCTTC. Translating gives CASSHRDREAGEQFF.

Here the CDR3 reads CASGFTTGGNEKLFF. The CDR3 coding sequence is TGTGCCAGTGGATTCACGACAGGGGGTAATGAAAAACTGTTTTTT. The chain links TRBV6-5 to TRBJ1-4, with 9 positions matching TRBD1. The CDR3 is made up of 15 amino acids. Germline CDR1 MNHEY, CDR2 SVGAGI. The ends lost 9 bases at V and 4 bases at J; junction bases unmatched: 9.

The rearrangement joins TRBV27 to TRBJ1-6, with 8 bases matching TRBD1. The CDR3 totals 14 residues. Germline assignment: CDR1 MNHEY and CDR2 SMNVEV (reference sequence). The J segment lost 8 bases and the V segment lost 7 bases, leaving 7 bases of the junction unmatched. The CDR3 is CASKAGGAHSPLHF. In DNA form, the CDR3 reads TGTGCCAGCAAAGCAGGGGGCGCGCATTCACCCCTCCACTTT.